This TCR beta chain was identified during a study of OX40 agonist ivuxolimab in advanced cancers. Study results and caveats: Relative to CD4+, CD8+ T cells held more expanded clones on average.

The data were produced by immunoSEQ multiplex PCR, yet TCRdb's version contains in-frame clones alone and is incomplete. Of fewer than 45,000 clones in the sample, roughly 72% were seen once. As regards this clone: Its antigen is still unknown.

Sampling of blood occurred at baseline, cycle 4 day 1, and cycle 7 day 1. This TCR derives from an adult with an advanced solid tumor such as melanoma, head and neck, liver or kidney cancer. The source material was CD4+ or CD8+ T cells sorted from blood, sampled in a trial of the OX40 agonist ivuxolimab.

The CDR3 DNA reads TGTGCCAGCAGCTTGTCCGGGGCCGGTCAGCCCCAGCATTTT. It translates to CASSLSGAGQPQHF. The rearrangement links TRBV5-4 to TRBJ1-5; D possibly corresponds to TRBD1 (5 bases). V lost 1 base, J lost 6 bases, and 11 bases lay in between. The CDR3 spans 14 residues. The germline CDR1 and CDR2 sequences are SGHNT and YYREEE (reference sequence).